These T cell receptor beta chains were read from a single sample in a study of blood T cell repertoires in COVID-19. Only in-frame clones appear in the TCRdb table, and some are missing; sequencing was by immunoSEQ multiplex PCR. The sample holds 400,000 to 450,000 clones; around 89% are singletons and the top ten take roughly 1.1%. Sequencing used PBMCs or T cells enriched from blood (not recorded which). These receptors were taken from a man in his thirties or forties who had recovered from COVID-19. The CDR3 runs from the conserved cysteine through the conserved F or W. The D gene is left open where the match is weak. Size is omitted from some rows. Given values are once, few, many or a class for expanded clones.

>TRBJ2-5|TRBD2|TRBV28|-
TGTGCCGCTAGCGGGAGCGGAGGGCAAGAGACCCAGTACTTC
CAASGSGGQETQYF
>TRBJ1-1|-|TRBV10-3|-
TGTGCCATCAGGGGAGGGGGAAACACTGAAGCTTTCTTT
CAIRGGGNTEAFF
>TRBJ2-7|TRBD1|TRBV5-1|-
TGCGCCAGCAGCATGGGACAGGGGAGGGAGCAGTACTTC
CASSMGQGREQYF
>TRBJ2-2|TRBD2|TRBV5-1|-
TGCGCCAGCAGCTTGGCGGCGGGGGACCTGGCCGGGGAGCTGTTTTTT
CASSLAAGDLAGELFF
>TRBJ2-7|-|TRBV7-2|-
TGTGCCAGCAGCTTTGCGTCCTACGAGCAGTACTTC
CASSFASYEQYF
>TRBJ2-1|TRBD2|TRBV29-1|-
TGCAGCGTTTTACTAGCGGTAAGGTTTGAGCAGTTCTTC
CSVLLAVRFEQFF
>TRBJ2-7|TRBD2|TRBV30|-
TGTGCCTGGAGTTTAGCGGGAAGCTCCTACGAGCAGTACTTC
CAWSLAGSSYEQYF
>TRBJ1-6|-|TRBV21-1|-
TGTGCCAGCAGGAATGAGAGACAGAGACATAATTCACCCCTCCACTTT
CASRNERQRHNSPLHF
>TRBJ2-1|TRBD2|TRBV30|-
TGTGCCTGGTTGAATAGCGGGAGAATGAATCCGTTCTTC
CAWLNSGRMNPFF
>TRBJ2-7|-|TRBV2|once
TGTGCCAGCATCAAGGAGTATGGATTCTACGAGCAGTACTTC
CASIKEYGFYEQYF
>TRBJ2-2|-|TRBV19|-
TGTGCCAGTAGTATGGGCACAAACACCGGGGAGCTGTTTTTT
CASSMGTNTGELFF
>TRBJ2-3|TRBD2|TRBV18|-
TGTGCCAGCTCACCATCACCGATGACTAGCGGGAGGGGGTCGACAGATACGCAGTATTTT
CASSPSPMTSGRGSTDTQYF
>TRBJ1-1|TRBD1|TRBV7-2|-
TGTGCCAGCAGCGTCATCGGACAGGGGATCACTGAAGCTTTCTTT
CASSVIGQGITEAFF
>TRBJ2-1|TRBD2|TRBV19|-
TGTGCCAGTAGTACTAGCGGGACTTTCAATGAGCAGTTCTTC
CASSTSGTFNEQFF
>TRBJ2-5|TRBD2|TRBV7-9|-
TGTGCCAGCACCAGAAACGGACTAGCGGAAGAACAAGAGACCCAGTACTTC
CASTRNGLAEEQETQYF
>TRBJ2-1|TRBD2|TRBV5-6|-
TGTGCCAGCAACCCGGGGACTAGCGCATCCTCCTACAATGAGCAGTTCTTC
CASNPGTSASSYNEQFF
>TRBJ1-3|-|TRBV4-1|few
TGCGCCAGCAGCCAAGATCCGGGAGAGGGGTACGGAAACACCATATATTTT
CASSQDPGEGYGNTIYF
>TRBJ1-1|-|TRBV28|-
TGTGCCAGCAGTTTCGCCGACAGATTGGGGACTGAAGCTTTCTTT
CASSFADRLGTEAFF
>TRBJ1-1|-|TRBV29-1|-
TGCAGCGTTGCAGGATACACTGAAGCTTTCTTT
CSVAGYTEAFF
>TRBJ2-7|-|TRBV29-1|-
TGCAGCGTTGGCAGGGGCAACGAGCAGTACTTC
CSVGRGNEQYF
>TRBJ1-2|-|TRBV28|-
TGTGTCACCAGCAAAGGGGATAACTATGGCTACACCTTC
CVTSKGDNYGYTF
>TRBJ1-5|TRBD1|TRBV2|-
TGTGCCAGCCAGGGGACAGGGAGTCAGCCCCAGCATTTT
CASQGTGSQPQHF
>TRBJ2-5|TRBD1|TRBV19|-
TGTGCCAGTAGTCCGAAAGGGACAGGGCCCCAAGAGACCCAGTACTTC
CASSPKGTGPQETQYF
>TRBJ1-6|-|TRBV5-1|-
TGCGCCAGCAGCTTTACGAGCTCCTATAATTCACCCCTCCACTTT
CASSFTSSYNSPLHF
>TRBJ1-2|-|TRBV2|once
TGTGCCAGCAGTCCGAGTTATGGCTACACCTTC
CASSPSYGYTF
>TRBJ2-1|TRBD1|TRBV4-2|-
TGTGCCAGCAGCCGCGGGACAGGGGGCGGGTACAATGAGCAGTTCTTC
CASSRGTGGGYNEQFF
>TRBJ2-2|TRBD1|TRBV3-1/TRBV3-2|once
TGTGCCAGCAGCGACAGGGGCGTGAACACCGGGGAGCTGTTTTTT
CASSDRGVNTGELFF
>TRBJ1-5|-|TRBV25-1|-
TGTGCCAGCAGTGACAGGGGATTTCAGCCCCAGCATTTT
CASSDRGFQPQHF
>TRBJ2-3|-|TRBV24-1|-
TGTGCCACCAGTGACGGGAGTCAAGTTACGCAGTATTTT
CATSDGSQVTQYF
>TRBJ1-2|-|TRBV19|once
TGTGCCAGTGTTACGGCTAACTATGGCTACACCTTC
CASVTANYGYTF
>TRBJ1-2|-|TRBV5-4|-
TGTGCCAGCACAAACAGGCTAAACTATGGCTACACCTTC
CASTNRLNYGYTF
>TRBJ2-5|-|TRBV5-5|-
TGTGCCAGCAGTTACACGAGGCAAGAGACCCAGTACTTC
CASSYTRQETQYF
>TRBJ2-1|TRBD2|TRBV3-1/TRBV3-2|-
TGTGCCAGCAGCCAAGAAAGCCTAGCGGGTTACAATGAGCAGTTCTTC
CASSQESLAGYNEQFF
>TRBJ1-1|TRBD1|TRBV19|-
TGTGCCAGTAGTATCCCTGGACAGGCGAACACTGAAGCTTTCTTT
CASSIPGQANTEAFF
>TRBJ2-3|TRBD2|TRBV19|-
TGTGCCAGTAGTCGGGAGGGCGGGGGAGATACGCAGTATTTT
CASSREGGGDTQYF
>TRBJ2-1|-|TRBV28|-
TGTGCCAGCAGTTTCCCTAGCTCAGGTGAGCAGTTCTTC
CASSFPSSGEQFF
>TRBJ2-3|TRBD2|TRBV12-5|once
TGTGCTAGTGGTTTGGAGATACTAGCGACAGATACGCAGTATTTT
CASGLEILATDTQYF